The subject of this entry is one T cell receptor (beta chain). Its specificity is not known. This specimen comes from a study of T cells after yellow fever vaccination. Study-wide background: Any fraction with a low cell number was prepared using SMART-Seq v4 Ultra Low Input. Findings and limits, study-wide: On re-exposure, the response was weaker but peaked faster, at day 5 versus 15. At around 95% for CD4 and just over 85% for CD8, most primary-vaccination clones showed up again after the booster.

TCR cDNA was made by 5'RACE template switching, adding a universal primer site and UMIs. TCRdb re-analysed the 5' RACE reads in MiXCR, keeping a single row per CDR3 protein. The data hold just over 250,000 distinct CDR3 sequences, with about 5.2% observed a single time. The CDR3 consists of 14 residues. Germline V gene lookup returns CDR1 SQVTM and CDR2 ANQGSEA. The ends were cut back, 3 bases at V and 0 bases at J, with 9 bases in the middle. The sample in question was CD4+ T cells sorted from PBMCs, obtained on the day of the yellow fever booster vaccination. This receptor was obtained from a man between 18 and 29 years old who received the YFV17D yellow fever vaccine. The V call is TRBV29-1, the J call TRBJ1-3, with D uncertain. CDR3 loop: CSVEGINSGNTIYF. The CDR3 DNA is TGCAGCGTTGAGGGTATTAACTCTGGAAACACCATATATTTT.